This T cell receptor (beta chain) was recorded in a study of blood T cell repertoires in COVID-19. Overall study: Sample material is recorded as cDNA or gDNA derived from T cells, B-cell-depleted T cells, or PBMCs.

Measured with immunoSEQ multiplex PCR; TCRdb has only the in-frame clones, and not every one. The sample contains around 270,000 clones, over 80% of which appear only once. A single count supports this clone. Unmatched junction bases numbered 3, after V lost 5 bases and J lost 5 bases. The CDR3 is 13 residues long. Per germline, CDR1 SGHTA and CDR2 FQGTGA. The sequence derives from a woman between 35 and 50 years old who had recovered from COVID-19. The chain has TRBV7-3 and TRBJ2-5; 9 bases map to TRBD1. The specimen was peripheral blood. The CDR3 here is CASSQGQGETQYF. CDR3 bases: TGTGCCAGCAGCCAAGGACAGGGGGAGACCCAGTACTTC.